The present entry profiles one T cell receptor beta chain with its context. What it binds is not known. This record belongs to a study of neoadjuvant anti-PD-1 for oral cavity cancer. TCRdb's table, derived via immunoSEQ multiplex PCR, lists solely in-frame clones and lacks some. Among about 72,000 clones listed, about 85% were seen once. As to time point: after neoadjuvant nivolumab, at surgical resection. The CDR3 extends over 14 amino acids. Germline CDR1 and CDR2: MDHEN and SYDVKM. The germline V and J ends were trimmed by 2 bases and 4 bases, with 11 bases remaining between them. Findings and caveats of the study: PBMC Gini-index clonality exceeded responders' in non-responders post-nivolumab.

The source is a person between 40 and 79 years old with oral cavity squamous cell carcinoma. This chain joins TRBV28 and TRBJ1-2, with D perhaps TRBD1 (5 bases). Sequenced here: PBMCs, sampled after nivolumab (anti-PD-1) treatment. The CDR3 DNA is TGTGCCAGCAGTTTAGGCGGGGGTACCTATGGCTACACCTTC. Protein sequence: CASSLGGGTYGYTF.